Sequencing of this TCR beta chain was carried out in a study of blood T cell repertoires in COVID-19. Study information: COVID-19 samples from acute and convalescent phases originated in the United States, Italy and Spain.

Data came from immunoSEQ multiplex PCR; TCRdb stores just in-frame clones and leaves some out. Among about 200,000 clones listed, approximately 90% were seen once. Trimming left V 4 bases short and J 1 base short, with 9 bases between. From germline, CDR1 is SNHLY and CDR2 FYNNEI. The CDR3 runs to 14 residues. This receptor was obtained from a man in his 60s with active or convalescent COVID-19. Sequenced: peripheral blood. The rearrangement joins TRBV2 to TRBJ2-3, with D unresolved. Here the CDR3 reads CASSVSLGTDTQYF. CDR3 coding DNA: TGTGCCAGCAGTGTCTCGCTAGGCACAGATACGCAGTATTTT.